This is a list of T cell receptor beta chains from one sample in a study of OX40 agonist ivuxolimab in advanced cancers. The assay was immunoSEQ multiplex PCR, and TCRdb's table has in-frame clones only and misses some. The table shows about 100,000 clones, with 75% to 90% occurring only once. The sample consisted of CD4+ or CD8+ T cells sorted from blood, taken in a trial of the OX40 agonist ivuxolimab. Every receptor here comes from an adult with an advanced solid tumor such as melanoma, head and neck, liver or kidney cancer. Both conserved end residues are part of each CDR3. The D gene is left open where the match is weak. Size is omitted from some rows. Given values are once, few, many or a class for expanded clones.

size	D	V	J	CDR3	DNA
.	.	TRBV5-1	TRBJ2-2	CASSSGYNTGELFF	TGCGCCAGCAGCTCGGGGTATAACACCGGGGAGCTGTTTTTT
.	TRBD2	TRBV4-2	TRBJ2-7	CASSPWRAGEDYEQYF	TGTGCCAGCAGCCCGTGGCGGGCGGGAGAGGATTACGAGCAGTACTTC
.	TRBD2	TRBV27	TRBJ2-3	CASSRLAGLGGDTQYF	TGTGCCTCTTCGAGACTAGCGGGATTAGGGGGAGATACGCAGTATTTT
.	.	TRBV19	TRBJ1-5	CASSGGDNQPQHF	TGTGCCAGTAGTGGGGGGGACAATCAGCCCCAGCATTTT
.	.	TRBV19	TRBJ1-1	CASSMNPGAVTEAFF	TGTGCCAGTAGTATGAACCCCGGGGCAGTCACTGAAGCTTTCTTT
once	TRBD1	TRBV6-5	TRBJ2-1	CASSRDSRSYNEQFF	TGTGCCAGCAGTCGGGACAGCCGCTCCTACAATGAGCAGTTCTTC
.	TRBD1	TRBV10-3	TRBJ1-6	CAITVDRGNSPLHF	TGTGCCATCACGGTCGACAGGGGTAATTCACCCCTCCACTTT
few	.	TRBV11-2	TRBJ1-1	CASSLDIGEAFF	TGTGCCAGCAGCTTAGATATAGGGGAAGCTTTCTTT
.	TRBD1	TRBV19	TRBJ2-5	CASSIGARGKRETQYF	TGTGCCAGTAGTATCGGGGCCAGGGGGAAGAGGGAGACCCAGTACTTC
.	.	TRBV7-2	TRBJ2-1	CASSFRSSYNEQFF	TGTGCCAGCAGCTTTAGGAGCTCCTACAATGAGCAGTTCTTC
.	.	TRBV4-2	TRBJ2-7	CASSQDTGPYEQYF	TGTGCCAGCAGCCAGGACACTGGCCCCTACGAGCAGTACTTC
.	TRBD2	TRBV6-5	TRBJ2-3	CASSPLAGVRDTQYF	TGTGCCAGCAGTCCCCTAGCGGGAGTCAGAGATACGCAGTATTTT
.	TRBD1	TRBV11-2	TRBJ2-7	CASSPGTGVSWQYF	TGTGCCAGCAGCCCCGGGACAGGGGTCTCTTGGCAGTACTTC
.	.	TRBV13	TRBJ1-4	CASRRSLATNEKLFF	TGTGCCAGCCGCCGCTCCCTTGCAACTAATGAAAAACTGTTTTTT